The present entry profiles one T cell receptor (beta chain) with its context. The antigen remains undetermined. CDR3 length equals 16 residues. Trimming took off 6 bases at V and 5 bases at J, with 20 bases between the two ends. Per germline, CDR1 MDHEN and CDR2 SYDVKM. Amplified regions were TCR beta CDR3 sequences from RNA transcripts. When the TCR CDR3 underwent first-round RT-PCR, the HTBI primer set was used. TCRdb re-analysed the multiplex PCR reads in MiXCR, keeping a single row per CDR3 protein. Here the sample spans hundreds of thousands of distinct CDR3 sequences, around a quarter being singletons. This sample is part of a study of T cells in Graves' hyperthyroidism and ophthalmopathy. Study overall: Specimen type is peripheral blood, collected at initial diagnosis prior to any treatment.

Study-wide findings and caveats: Blood also held most thyroid clonotypes expanded beyond 0.001.

Diagnoses were established using clinical symptoms, serum thyroxine and TRAb, thyroid ultrasound and orbital computed tomography. The sequence came from a woman aged 25 to 39 with Graves' ophthalmopathy. This chain links TRBV28 with TRBJ1-5, with D perhaps TRBD1 (6 bases). The source material was blood. CDR3 in amino acids: CASSTSQGRGYQPQHF. As DNA, the CDR3 is TGTGCCAGCAGCACATCACAGGGCAGAGGGTATCAGCCCCAGCATTTT.